Listed below are T cell receptor beta chains from one sample, sequenced in a study of T-cell reconstitution after alpha-beta-depleted transplantation in children. Via MiXCR, TCRdb re-called the PCR reads, giving one row per CDR3 protein. The sample lists 500,000 to 750,000 distinct CDR3 sequences, about a quarter occurring once. The input for sequencing was PBMCs, taken before TCRalphabeta/CD19-depleted stem cell transplant. Every receptor here comes from a boy under two years old with Wiskott-Aldrich syndrome, due to receive a stem cell transplant. Both conserved end residues are part of each CDR3. The D gene is left open where the match is weak. Where a row states a size, it is once, few, many or the class of an expanded clone; other rows omit it.

17 | TRBJ2-7 | TRBV21-1 | . | . | CASSKGGLAGGGREQYF | TGTGCCAGCAGCAAAGGGGGACTAGCGGGAGGTGGCCGCGAGCAGTACTTC
16 | TRBJ2-1 | TRBV12-3/TRBV12-4 | many | TRBD2 | CASSLKSGSSYNEQFF | TGTGCCAGCAGTTTAAAGAGCGGGAGTTCCTACAATGAGCAGTTCTTC
15 | TRBJ1-5 | TRBV28 | . | . | CASSLLGRVDQPQHF | TGTGCCAGCAGTTTATTGGGCAGGGTGGATCAGCCCCAGCATTTT
16 | TRBJ2-1 | TRBV3-1 | . | TRBD2 | CASSQVGVPGGNEQFF | TGTGCCAGCAGCCAAGTCGGGGTCCCGGGGGGCAATGAGCAGTTCTTC
11 | TRBJ2-7 | TRBV12-3/TRBV12-4 | many | . | CASSLKYEQYF | TGTGCCAGCAGTTTAAAGTACGAGCAGTACTTC
15 | TRBJ2-3 | TRBV20-1 | . | . | CSASSPSKRTDTQYF | TGCAGTGCTAGTTCCCCTAGTAAACGCACAGATACGCAGTATTTT
19 | TRBJ2-7 | TRBV24-1 | . | TRBD2 | CATSDLGTSGRATSYEQYF | TGTGCCACCAGTGATTTGGGGACTAGCGGGAGGGCTACGTCCTACGAGCAGTACTTC
14 | TRBJ1-2 | TRBV14 | . | . | CASSPNRGEGGYTF | TGTGCCAGCAGCCCTAATAGGGGTGAAGGGGGCTACACCTTC
16 | TRBJ1-1 | TRBV5-5 | many | . | CASSLYRALGNTEAFF | TGTGCCAGCAGCTTGTACAGGGCGTTGGGGAACACTGAAGCTTTCTTT
13 | TRBJ2-3 | TRBV5-1 | few | . | CASSPGGINTQYF | TGCGCCAGCAGCCCAGGGGGGATAAATACGCAGTATTTT
14 | TRBJ2-3 | TRBV28 | few | . | CASSWDLSTDTQYF | TGTGCCAGCAGTTGGGACCTTAGCACAGATACGCAGTATTTT
15 | TRBJ2-1 | TRBV5-1 | . | TRBD1 | CASSLGQGVRNGQFF | TGCGCCAGCAGCTTGGGACAGGGGGTGCGGAATGGGCAGTTCTTC
18 | TRBJ1-1 | TRBV5-1 | . | TRBD1 | CASSRSGQGRKVDTEAFF | TGCGCCAGCAGCCGATCGGGACAGGGGAGGAAGGTGGACACTGAAGCTTTCTTT
13 | TRBJ2-1 | TRBV7-9 | . | . | CASSLYGETEQFF | TGTGCCAGCAGCTTATACGGGGAAACTGAGCAGTTCTTC
17 | TRBJ2-2 | TRBV15 | . | . | CATSRDPGGLKTGELFF | TGTGCCACCAGCAGAGATCCGGGGGGCCTTAAAACCGGGGAGCTGTTTTTT
15 | TRBJ2-7 | TRBV12-3/TRBV12-4 | . | TRBD2 | CASRRTSGGSYEQYF | TGTGCCAGCAGGAGAACTAGCGGGGGCTCCTACGAGCAGTACTTC
15 | TRBJ2-1 | TRBV2 | . | TRBD1 | CASSAGTGNYNEQFF | TGTGCCAGCAGTGCCGGGACAGGGAACTACAATGAGCAGTTCTTC
14 | TRBJ2-2 | TRBV20-1 | . | . | CSARMPARAGELFF | TGCAGTGCTAGAATGCCAGCGCGAGCTGGGGAGCTGTTTTTT
13 | TRBJ1-1 | TRBV15 | . | . | CATSSDPTAEAFF | TGTGCCACCAGCAGTGACCCGACAGCTGAAGCTTTCTTT
14 | TRBJ2-1 | TRBV12-3/TRBV12-4 | . | . | CASSFIGGGNEQFF | TGTGCCAGCAGTTTTATTGGGGGTGGCAATGAGCAGTTCTTC
17 | TRBJ2-1 | TRBV27 | . | TRBD1 | CASSLFSGTVSYNEQFF | TGTGCCAGCAGTTTGTTTTCCGGGACAGTCTCCTACAATGAGCAGTTCTTC
12 | TRBJ2-7 | TRBV30 | . | . | CAWKTGTYEQYF | TGTGCCTGGAAAACAGGGACCTACGAGCAGTACTTC
16 | TRBJ1-4 | TRBV7-2 | . | . | CASSLGGRGAGEKLFF | TGTGCCAGCAGCTTAGGCGGGAGGGGGGCTGGTGAAAAACTGTTTTTT
13 | TRBJ1-2 | TRBV27 | . | . | CASGRTGNYGYTF | TGTGCCAGCGGTCGCACGGGGAACTATGGCTACACCTTC
14 | TRBJ2-1 | TRBV10-3 | . | TRBD2 | CAIMGGRGYNEQFF | TGTGCCATCATGGGCGGGAGAGGATACAATGAGCAGTTCTTC
14 | TRBJ2-1 | TRBV3-1 | . | . | CASSQEVAFDEQFF | TGTGCCAGCAGCCAAGAGGTAGCGTTTGATGAGCAGTTCTTC
14 | TRBJ1-5 | TRBV6-2/TRBV6-3 | . | TRBD1 | CASSWGQFNQPQHF | TGTGCCAGCAGTTGGGGACAGTTCAATCAGCCCCAGCATTTT
16 | TRBJ1-6 | TRBV20-1 | . | . | CSAVGVLSSYNSPLHF | TGCAGTGCGGTCGGAGTCCTGAGCTCCTATAATTCACCCCTCCACTTT
15 | TRBJ1-5 | TRBV20-1 | . | TRBD1 | CSASGGQRVNQPQHF | TGCAGTGCTAGTGGGGGACAGAGAGTCAATCAGCCCCAGCATTTT
15 | TRBJ2-1 | TRBV5-1 | few | TRBD2 | CASSPKPLAGRKGFF | TGCGCCAGCAGCCCGAAACCCCTAGCGGGGAGAAAGGGGTTCTTC
14 | TRBJ2-5 | TRBV5-1 | many | . | CASSTRQGGETQYF | TGTGCCAGCAGTACTAGACAGGGAGGGGAGACCCAGTACTTC
12 | TRBJ1-2 | TRBV20-1 | few | . | CSAQDGNYGYTF | TGCAGTGCTCAGGACGGTAACTATGGCTACACCTTC
14 | TRBJ2-5 | TRBV12-3/TRBV12-4 | . | . | CASSFSGARETQYF | TGTGCCAGCAGTTTTTCGGGGGCACGGGAGACCCAGTACTTC
10 | TRBJ1-5 | TRBV20-1 | . | . | CSARDQAQHF | TGCAGTGCTAGAGATCAGGCCCAGCATTTT
14 | TRBJ2-5 | TRBV18 | few | TRBD1 | CASSPGTGRETQYF | TGTGCCAGCTCACCGGGGACAGGCCGGGAGACCCAGTACTTC
15 | TRBJ2-1 | TRBV20-1 | few | TRBD2 | CSASIPGTSFDEQFF | TGCAGTGCCAGTATACCCGGGACTAGCTTCGATGAGCAGTTCTTC
15 | TRBJ1-2 | TRBV7-9 | few | . | CASSLVQGKSYGYTF | TGTGCCAGCAGCTTAGTTCAGGGGAAGAGCTATGGCTACACCTTC
14 | TRBJ2-7 | TRBV5-5 | few | TRBD2 | CASSLLLADYEQYF | TGTGCCAGCAGCTTGTTGCTAGCGGACTACGAGCAGTACTTC
14 | TRBJ2-2 | TRBV5-6 | few | . | CASSLNTWGGELFF | TGTGCCAGCAGCTTGAACACTTGGGGCGGGGAGCTGTTTTTT
19 | TRBJ2-1 | TRBV5-1 | few | TRBD2 | CASSFQRLAGGGPRDEQFF | TGCGCCAGCAGCTTCCAAAGACTAGCGGGAGGAGGCCCCCGGGATGAGCAGTTCTTC
14 | TRBJ2-3 | TRBV20-1 | . | TRBD2 | CSARGLAYADTQYF | TGCAGTGCCCGAGGACTAGCGTACGCAGATACGCAGTATTTT
14 | TRBJ1-5 | TRBV10-3 | few | . | CAISDRVRNQPQHF | TGTGCCATCAGTGACAGGGTTCGCAATCAGCCCCAGCATTTT
18 | TRBJ2-1 | TRBV9 | few | TRBD2 | CASSVAFWGGDSYNEQFF | TGTGCCAGCAGCGTAGCTTTTTGGGGGGGTGATTCCTACAATGAGCAGTTCTTC
16 | TRBJ1-1 | TRBV5-4 | . | . | CASSLRLVAGRTEAFF | TGTGCCAGCAGCTTGCGGCTTGTTGCAGGACGCACTGAAGCTTTCTTT
16 | TRBJ1-5 | TRBV5-1 | few | TRBD1 | CASSLEGTGGGQPQHF | TGCGCCAGCAGCTTGGAAGGGACAGGAGGTGGACAGCCCCAGCATTTT
13 | TRBJ2-1 | TRBV5-1 | . | . | CASSLGAMSEQFF | TGCGCCAGCAGCTTGGGCGCCATGAGCGAGCAGTTCTTC
17 | TRBJ2-1 | TRBV2 | once | TRBD2 | CASSDTVLAGSYNEQFF | TGTGCCAGCAGTGATACGGTCCTAGCGGGTTCCTACAATGAGCAGTTCTTC
14 | TRBJ1-2 | TRBV6-5 | . | . | CASSYGVMVHGYTF | TGTGCCAGCAGTTACGGGGTTATGGTCCATGGCTACACCTTC